The 9 T cell receptor beta chains listed next were all sequenced from one sample in a study of CD8 T cells in Susac syndrome (dated by TCRdb to between 2017 and 2020). Libraries were made using the immunoSEQ multiplex PCR assay. RNA was extracted using the RNeasy kit, and roughly 0.45 to 1 microgram was reverse transcribed with random hexamers. TCRdb applied fastp at Q25 and MiXCR to the public reads, then kept only in-frame beta chains. A single entry per CDR3 protein holds the most common genes and DNA from its merged rows. For this sample there are about 160,000 distinct CDR3 sequences; approximately 92% appear just once. The ten biggest clones cover just over 0.13% of the sample. The sample comprised CD4+ T cells from PBMCs. These receptor sequences come from a human donor in good health.

This clonotype has just one count. This sequence joins TRBV19 and TRBJ1-2; no firm D call. The length of the CDR3 is 14 residues. The germline V gene has CDR1 LNHDA and CDR2 SQIVND (reference sequence). V was cut by 2 bases and J by 1 base, with 8 bases left in between. CDR3 sequence (DNA): TGTGCCAGTAGTATACGAGAGAATAACTATGGCTACACCTTC. It is translated as CASSIRENNYGYTF. The variable domain in full, completed from reference TRBV19 and TRBJ1-2, reads DGGITQSPKYLFRKEGQNVTLSCEQNLNHDAMYWYRQDPGQGLRLIYYSQIVNDFQKGDIAEGYSVSREKKESFPLTVTSAQKNPTAFYLCASSIRENNYGYTFGSGTRLTVV.

This chain connects TRBV7-8 to TRBJ2-7, with D unclear. Germline V gene data show CDR1 as SGHVS and CDR2 as FQNEAQ. The CDR3 loop spans 13 amino acids. Trimming left V 3 bases short and J 4 bases short, with 10 bases between. CDR3 sequence reads: CASSFRPDYEQYF. The CDR3 nucleotides read TGTGCCAGCAGCTTCCGTCCGGATTACGAGCAGTACTTC.

The chain employs TRBV5-1 and TRBJ2-1; D remains unclear. The CDR3 spans 14 residues. V lost 0 bases to trimming and J lost 3 bases, with 7 bases between them. CDR1 is SGHRS and CDR2 is YFSETQ in the germline V gene. CDR3 amino acids: CASSLGLGYNEQFF. The CDR3 region has the DNA TGCGCCAGCAGCTTGGGGCTGGGCTACAATGAGCAGTTCTTC.

The gene calls are TRBV6-5 and TRBJ1-6; perhaps TRBD1 as D (5 bases). Germline V gene sequence: CDR1 MNHEY, CDR2 SVGAGI. The V gene lost 0 bases and the J gene lost 8 bases, with 11 bases spanning the gap. The CDR3 covers 15 residues. This CDR3 reads CASSYSSTGYSPLHF. The CDR3 region has the DNA TGTGCCAGCAGTTACTCGAGCACAGGCTATTCACCCCTCCACTTT.

The chain uses TRBV4-1 and TRBJ2-5; 10 bases are a match to TRBD2. Germline CDR1 and CDR2: MGHRA and YSYEKL. Losses at the gene ends were 0 bases for V and 7 bases for J; bases not matched to a gene: 11. This CDR3 has 17 amino acids. The CDR3, as DNA: TGCGCCAGCAGCCAAGATTTACCTAGCGGGGGTGTAGGGACCCAGTACTTC. Amino acid sequence: CASSQDLPSGGVGTQYF.

The chain employs TRBV20-1 and TRBJ1-5; 7 bases agree with TRBD1. Germline lookup yields CDR1 DFQATT and CDR2 SNEGSKA (reference sequence). Unmatched junction bases numbered 3, after V lost 4 bases and J lost 0 bases. CDR3 length: 14 amino acids. The CDR3 reads CSATTGNSNQPQHF. CDR3 DNA sequence: TGCAGTGCTACGACAGGGAATAGCAATCAGCCCCAGCATTTT.

The chain carries TRBV23-1 and TRBJ2-3; D is possibly TRBD2 (5 bases). TRBV23-1 is an open reading frame whose function is uncertain. V was trimmed by 4 bases and J by 3 bases, leaving 17 bases between them. The CDR3 contains 16 residues. The DNA of the CDR3 is TGCGCCAGCAGTCCGCCGAGGGTTCGGGGTACAGATACGCAGTATTTT. It yields the protein CASSPPRVRGTDTQYF.

The chain combines TRBV3-1 with TRBJ2-1, with 7 bases matching TRBD2. From germline, CDR1 is LGHDT and CDR2 YNNKEL (reference sequence). Trimming took 4 bases from V and 13 from J; bases not matched to a gene: 22. The length of the CDR3 is 17 residues. CDR3 region: CASSPLRTGTMISEQFF. In DNA form, the CDR3 reads TGTGCCAGCAGCCCCCTCCGAACCGGGACTATGATCTCCGAACAGTTCTTC.

This clonotype was detected once. This chain links TRBV5-1 with TRBJ1-4; 9 bases agree with TRBD1. This CDR3 region has 15 residues. Germline CDR1 reads SGHRS; CDR2 reads YFSETQ. The V segment lost 5 bases and the J segment 2 bases; nucleotides outside the gene matches: 4. The CDR3 loop reads CASRQGAGTNEKLFF. As DNA, the CDR3 is TGCGCCAGCAGACAGGGGGCAGGGACTAATGAAAAACTGTTTTTT.